This entry lists 25 T cell receptor beta chains sequenced from one sample in a study of blood T cell repertoires in COVID-19. Libraries were prepared by immunoSEQ multiplex PCR; TCRdb keeps only in-frame clonotypes and omits some of them. The table has some 110,000 clones, 86% seen once. The specimen sequenced was peripheral blood. Receptors were obtained from a human donor in a cohort sampled during active COVID-19.

The rearrangement links TRBV5-1 to TRBJ2-6; TRBD2 might be the D (6 bases). CDR1 SGHRS and CDR2 YFSETQ come from the germline V gene. V was cut by 1 base and J by 2 bases, with 10 bases left in between. CDR3 length: 16 amino acids. The CDR3 reads CASSLSPGAGANVLTF. The CDR3 DNA reads as TGCGCCAGCAGCTTGAGTCCGGGGGCTGGGGCCAACGTCCTGACTTTC.

In its sample, this clone was seen once. The rearrangement uses TRBV19 and TRBJ1-2, with 7 bases matching TRBD1. The CDR3 is 12 residues long. Germline CDR1 LNHDA, CDR2 SQIVND (reference sequence). The V segment lost 5 bases and the J segment 8 bases; nucleotides outside the gene matches: 5. CDR3 residues: CASSATGMGYTF. The CDR3 region has the DNA TGTGCCAGTAGTGCGACAGGGATGGGCTACACCTTC. The whole variable domain, remainder taken from reference TRBV19 and TRBJ1-2, is DGGITQSPKYLFRKEGQNVTLSCEQNLNHDAMYWYRQDPGQGLRLIYYSQIVNDFQKGDIAEGYSVSREKKESFPLTVTSAQKNPTAFYLCASSATGMGYTFGSGTRLTVV.

This rearrangement joins TRBV15 to TRBJ2-1; D possibly corresponds to TRBD2 (6 bases). Germline V gives CDR1 LNHNV, CDR2 YYDKDF (reference sequence). CDR3 length: 15 amino acids. V lost 4 bases, J lost 2 bases, and 12 bases lay in between. The CDR3 nucleotides are TGTGCCACCAGCAAGGGGCGCGGGACCTACAATGAGCAGTTCTTC. This sequence encodes CATSKGRGTYNEQFF. Drawing the rest from reference TRBV15 and TRBJ2-1, the complete variable domain is DAMVIQNPRYQVTQFGKPVTLSCSQTLNHNVMYWYQQKSSQAPKLLFHYYDKDFNNEADTPDNFQSRRPNTSFCFLDIRSPGLGDTAMYLCATSKGRGTYNEQFFGPGTRLTVL.

The CDR3 region has the DNA TGCGCCAGCAGCTTGGTGACGCAGGCGGCGGGCTATGGCTACACCTTC. This translates into CASSLVTQAAGYGYTF. V and J are TRBV5-1 and TRBJ1-2; no clear D. The germline V and J ends were trimmed by 0 bases and 4 bases, with 16 bases remaining between them. This CDR3 comprises 16 residues. Germline assignment: CDR1 SGHRS and CDR2 YFSETQ.

This chain uses TRBV11-2 with TRBJ2-3; D unresolved. Germline CDR1 is SGHAT and CDR2 is FQNNGV. Trimming left V 2 bases short and J 3 bases short, with 9 bases between. This CDR3 has 14 residues. CDR3 sequence: CASSLLRKTDTQYF. The CDR3, as DNA: TGTGCCAGCAGCTTACTGCGCAAAACAGATACGCAGTATTTT.

V usage is TRBV5-1 and J usage is TRBJ2-3; 11 bases align to TRBD2. Germline V gene lookup returns CDR1 SGHRS and CDR2 YFSETQ. V trimming: 0 bases; J trimming: 4 bases; junction bases outside the gene matches: 4. The length of the CDR3 is 16 residues. The CDR3 reads CASSLGSTSGADTQYF. The CDR3 DNA reads TGCGCCAGCAGCTTGGGCTCGACTAGCGGGGCAGATACGCAGTATTTT.

This clone came up once. The chain joins TRBV28 to TRBJ1-2, with D unresolved. The CDR3 is made up of 15 amino acids. From germline, CDR1 is MDHEN and CDR2 SYDVKM. Deletions cut 4 bases from V and 1 base from J, with 13 bases between. The CDR3 sequence: CASSSAAPYNYGYTF. The CDR3 nucleotides are TGTGCCAGCAGTTCTGCGGCCCCATATAACTATGGCTACACCTTC.

The chain joins TRBV7-2 to TRBJ2-2; TRBD2 aligns across 9 bases. J lost 6 bases, V lost 5 bases, and 10 bases had no gene match. CDR3 size: 16 residues. CDR1 and CDR2 from the germline V gene are SGHTA and FQGNSA. The CDR3 is CASSPSGTSFAGELFF. Here the CDR3 DNA reads TGTGCCAGCAGCCCCTCCGGGACTAGCTTTGCCGGGGAGCTGTTTTTT. Variable domain in full (rest from reference TRBV7-2 and TRBJ2-2): GAGVSQSPSNKVTEKGKDVELRCDPISGHTALYWYRQSLGQGLEFLIYFQGNSAPDKSGLPSDRFSAERTGGSVSTLTIQRTQQEDSAVYLCASSPSGTSFAGELFFGEGSRLTVL.

This clone showed up just once. V usage is TRBV11-2 and J usage is TRBJ2-5, with D tentatively TRBD2 (5 bases). Deletions cut 3 bases from V and 5 bases from J, with 16 bases between. In germline, CDR1 is SGHAT, CDR2 FQNNGV. The CDR3 extends over 15 amino acids. CDR3 sequence reads: CASSFLYGMGETQYF. CDR3 coding DNA: TGTGCCAGCAGCTTTCTATACGGGATGGGGGAGACCCAGTACTTC.

This chain's CDR3 is CASSWTSGRQETQYF. The CDR3 DNA reads TGCGCCAGCAGCTGGACTAGCGGGAGACAAGAGACCCAGTACTTC. This chain joins TRBV5-1 and TRBJ2-5; 13 nucleotides align to TRBD2. The CDR3 is 15 residues long. The junction had 1 base not matched to a gene; V was cut back by 3 bases and J by 2 bases. Germline V gene lookup returns CDR1 SGHRS and CDR2 YFSETQ.

This clone was seen a handful of times. V is TRBV27 and J is TRBJ1-4; tentatively, D is TRBD1 (5 bases). This CDR3 comprises 14 residues. Germline V lookup: CDR1 MNHEY, CDR2 SMNVEV (reference sequence). With 9 bases removed from V and 7 bases from J, the gap between germline ends came to 18 bases. CDR3 protein: CASASLGGGEKLFF. The CDR3 region has the DNA TGTGCCAGTGCTTCTCTGGGGGGGGGTGAAAAACTGTTTTTT. The full variable domain, in which reference TRBV27 and TRBJ1-4 provide the parts outside the CDR3, is EAQVTQNPRYLITVTGKKLTVTCSQNMNHEYMSWYRQDPGLGLRQIYYSMNVEVTDKGDVPEGYKVSRKEKRNFPLILESPSPNQTSLYFCASASLGGGEKLFFGSGTQLSVL.

This sequence joins TRBV12-3 or TRBV12-4 and TRBJ1-1, with D unclear. The V and J ends lost 5 bases and 0 bases respectively, with 7 bases between them. The CDR3 is 13 amino acids. CDR3 bases: TGTGCCAGCAGTCCCGAGCTGAACACTGAAGCTTTCTTT. Translated, it gives CASSPELNTEAFF.

This sequence joins TRBV28 and TRBJ2-2, with D possibly TRBD2 on 7 matching bases. CDR1 and CDR2 from the germline V gene are MDHEN and SYDVKM. The CDR3 totals 18 residues. Trimming took off 6 bases at V and 0 bases at J, with 20 bases between the two ends. CDR3 residues: CASSPGRGASTNTGELFF. CDR3 nucleotides: TGTGCCAGCAGCCCGGGTCGGGGGGCCTCGACGAACACCGGGGAGCTGTTTTTT. The whole variable domain, remainder taken from reference TRBV28 and TRBJ2-2, is DVKVTQSSRYLVKRTGEKVFLECVQDMDHENMFWYRQDPGLGLRLIYFSYDVKMKEKGDIPEGYSVSREKKERFSLILESASTNQTSMYLCASSPGRGASTNTGELFFGEGSRLTVL.

This clone occurred once. This chain joins TRBV19 and TRBJ2-7; 8 positions agree with TRBD2. In germline, CDR1 is LNHDA, CDR2 SQIVND (reference sequence). The CDR3 sequence is 14 residues long. Trimming at V came to 5 bases and at J to 6 bases, leaving 9 bases not matched to a gene. For the CDR3, the DNA is TGTGCCAGTAGTCCAGCCTCGGGGGGGGGCGAGCAGTACTTC. Translating it yields CASSPASGGGEQYF.

CDR3 in amino acids: CASSMSSAGGLYNEQFF. CDR3 coding DNA: TGTGCCAGTAGTATGTCCTCGGCGGGAGGGCTCTACAATGAGCAGTTCTTC. The rearrangement links TRBV19 to TRBJ2-1; TRBD2 matches at 9 bases. The germline gives CDR1 LNHDA, CDR2 SQIVND (reference sequence). This CDR3 has 17 amino acids. Trimming took 3 bases from V and 3 from J; bases not matched to a gene: 9.

The V gene is TRBV4-3, the J gene TRBJ2-7; TRBD1 is a possible D gene (6 bases). Germline values: CDR1 LGHNA, CDR2 YSLEER. Trimming cost V 0 bases and J 3 bases, with 12 bases left between them. This CDR3 region has 15 residues. This CDR3 reads CASSQDRTDFYEQYF. As DNA, the CDR3 is TGCGCCAGCAGCCAAGATAGGACAGATTTCTACGAGCAGTACTTC.

The chain uses TRBV5-6 and TRBJ1-2; 7 bases align to TRBD1. Germline V gene sequence: CDR1 SGHDT, CDR2 YYEEEE. The J segment lost 7 bases and the V segment lost 4 bases, leaving 16 bases of the junction unmatched. The CDR3 contains 16 residues. CDR3 sequence reads: CASSPRGAGHYTGYTF. DNA of the CDR3: TGTGCCAGCAGCCCCAGGGGGGCGGGACACTACACTGGCTACACCTTC.

V is TRBV5-4 and J is TRBJ2-1; 9 nucleotides agree with TRBD2. Germline V CDR1 and CDR2: SGHNT, YYREEE (reference sequence). V was pared by 3 bases and J by 3 bases, with 4 bases of the junction left unmatched. This CDR3 spans 15 amino acids. The DNA for the CDR3 is TGTGCCAGCAGCTCAGCGGGAGGAAACTACAATGAGCAGTTCTTC. This gives the protein CASSSAGGNYNEQFF.

The table lists this clone with a count of one. This chain joins TRBV28 and TRBJ2-3, with 9 bases matching TRBD1. Germline V lookup: CDR1 MDHEN, CDR2 SYDVKM. The J segment lost 4 bases and the V segment lost 3 bases, leaving 14 bases of the junction unmatched. The CDR3 has 18 amino acids. For the CDR3, the DNA is TGTGCCAGCAGTTTGAGCCCATCGACAGGGGGTACCGCAGATACGCAGTATTTT. Translating it yields CASSLSPSTGGTADTQYF.

V and J are TRBV5-6 and TRBJ1-1; D is uncertain. CDR1 and CDR2 (germline): SGHDT, YYEEEE. The V and J ends lost 4 bases and 4 bases respectively, with 11 bases between them. This CDR3 contains 13 residues. The CDR3 coding sequence is TGTGCCAGCAGCCCCTTGGTTAGCACTGAAGCTTTCTTT. This translates into CASSPLVSTEAFF.

This chain joins TRBV7-9 and TRBJ2-1; possibly TRBD2 for D (6 bases). Deletions cut 4 bases from V and 15 bases from J, with 19 bases between. Germline CDR1 and CDR2: SEHNR and FQNEAQ (reference sequence). The CDR3 runs 13 residues. The CDR3 DNA follows: TGTGCCAGCAGCTCCAATTATGGAGGGATGGCGTTCTTC. This translates into CASSSNYGGMAFF.

In its sample, this clone was seen many times. CDR3 nucleotide sequence: TGTGCCAGCAGTCCGGGAGAAAGCACCGGGGAGCTGTTTTTT. It specifies CASSPGESTGELFF. This chain joins TRBV2 and TRBJ2-2; perhaps TRBD2 as D (6 bases). This CDR3 comprises 14 residues. With 5 bases removed from V and 4 bases from J, the gap between germline ends came to 11 bases. Germline V gives CDR1 SNHLY, CDR2 FYNNEI.

This rearrangement joins TRBV12-3 or TRBV12-4 to TRBJ1-1; D is unresolved. The germline V and J ends were trimmed by 6 bases and 11 bases, with 16 bases remaining between them. This CDR3 contains 12 residues. In DNA form, the CDR3 reads TGTGCCAGCAGCCCAAGGAGAGTGCTGGCTTTCTTT. This sequence encodes CASSPRRVLAFF.

This chain uses TRBV19 with TRBJ2-3; D unresolved. CDR1 is LNHDA, CDR2 SQIVND, per germline (reference sequence). V lost 6 bases and J lost 12, with 16 bases in between. The CDR3 consists of 12 residues. The CDR3 coding sequence is TGTGCCAGTAGGTCCGCCGACACCCGTCAGTATTTT. It encodes CASRSADTRQYF.

The V call is TRBV28, the J call TRBJ1-1; 7 bases are shared with TRBD1. V gave up 1 base and J gave up 3 bases; unmatched junction bases: 11. Germline lookup yields CDR1 MDHEN and CDR2 SYDVKM. The CDR3 is 17 amino acids. CDR3 DNA sequence: TGTGCCAGCAGTTTATTGGCAGGGGGAACTTGGCACACTGAAGCTTTCTTT. Protein product: CASSLLAGGTWHTEAFF.